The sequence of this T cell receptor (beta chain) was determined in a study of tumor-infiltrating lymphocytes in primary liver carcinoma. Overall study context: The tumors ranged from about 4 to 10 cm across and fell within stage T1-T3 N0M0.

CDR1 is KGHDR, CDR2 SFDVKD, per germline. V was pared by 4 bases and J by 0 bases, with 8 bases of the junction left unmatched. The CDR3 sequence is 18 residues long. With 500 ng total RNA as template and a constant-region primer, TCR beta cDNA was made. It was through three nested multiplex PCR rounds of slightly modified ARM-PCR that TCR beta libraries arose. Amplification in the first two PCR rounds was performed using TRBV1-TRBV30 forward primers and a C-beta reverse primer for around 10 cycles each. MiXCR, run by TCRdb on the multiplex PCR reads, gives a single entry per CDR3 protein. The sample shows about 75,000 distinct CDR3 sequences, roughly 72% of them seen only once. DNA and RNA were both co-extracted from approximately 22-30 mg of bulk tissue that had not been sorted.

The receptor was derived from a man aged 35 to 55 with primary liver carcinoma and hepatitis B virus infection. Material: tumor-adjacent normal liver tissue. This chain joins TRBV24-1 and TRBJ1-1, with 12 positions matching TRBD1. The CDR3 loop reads CATSESPWDRGLNTEAFF. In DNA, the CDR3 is TGTGCCACCAGTGAGTCCCCCTGGGACAGGGGGCTGAACACTGAAGCTTTCTTT.